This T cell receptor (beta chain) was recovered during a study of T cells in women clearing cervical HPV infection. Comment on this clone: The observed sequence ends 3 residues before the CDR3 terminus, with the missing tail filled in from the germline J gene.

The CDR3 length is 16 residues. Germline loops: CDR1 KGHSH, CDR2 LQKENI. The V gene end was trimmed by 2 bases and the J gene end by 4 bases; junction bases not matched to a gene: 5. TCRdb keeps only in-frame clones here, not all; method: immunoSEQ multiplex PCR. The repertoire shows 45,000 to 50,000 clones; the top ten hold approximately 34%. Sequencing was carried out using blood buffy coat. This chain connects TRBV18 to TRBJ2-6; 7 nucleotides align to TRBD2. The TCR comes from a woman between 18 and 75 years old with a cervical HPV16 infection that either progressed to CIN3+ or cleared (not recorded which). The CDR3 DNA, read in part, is TGTGCCAGCTCACCAATGGGGGGGACCGGGGCCAACGTC. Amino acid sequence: CASSPMGGTGANV. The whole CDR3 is CASSPMGGTGANVLTF.